These 16 T cell receptor beta chains were sequenced from one sample in a study of T cells in women clearing cervical HPV infection. Clones were read by immunoSEQ multiplex PCR, and TCRdb kept only the in-frame ones, dropping some. The specimen's table records around 19,000 clones. Sequenced material: blood buffy coat. The origin of the receptors is a woman aged 18 to 75 with a cervical HPV16 infection that either progressed to CIN3+ or cleared (not recorded which).

About this clone: The missing CDR3 end, 3 residues past where the read stops, is filled in from the germline J gene. This rearrangement joins TRBV2 to TRBJ1-5, with D possibly TRBD1 on 6 matching bases. The CDR3 loop spans 16 amino acids. The ends were cut back, 7 bases at V and 2 bases at J, with 18 bases in the middle. Germline V lookup: CDR1 SNHLY, CDR2 FYNNEI. The DNA read from the CDR3 is TGTGCCAGCACCACAACCGGGGGGCAGGGCAATCAGCCC. Residues: CASTTTGGQGNQP. The complete CDR3 sequence is CASTTTGGQGNQPQHF.

CDR3 sequence: CSAPGPLARMREETQYF. The CDR3 bases that were read are TGCAGTGCCCCAGGGCCCCTTGCTAGGATGAGGGAAGAGACC. The J gene is TRBJ2-5, the V gene TRBV20-1; TRBD1 or TRBD2 may be the D gene (5 bases each). The read ends 3 residues shy of where the CDR3 ends; the end is completed using the germline J gene. Trimming stripped 6 bases from V and 3 bases from J, with 26 bases between. Germline-derived CDR1 and CDR2 are DFQATT and SNEGSKA (reference sequence). The length of the CDR3 is 17 residues.

Points on this clone: The read terminates 3 residues ahead of where the CDR3 ends, so the germline J gene completes it. The rearrangement links TRBV18 to TRBJ1-1, with D maybe TRBD1 (6 bases). The CDR3 is 15 amino acids. Germline values: CDR1 KGHSH, CDR2 LQKENI. Partial CDR3 DNA: TGTGCCAGCTCACCTCCTGGACTAGGGGGGGAGACA. This translates into CASSPPGLGGET. In full, the CDR3 is CASSPPGLGGETAFF.

As to this clone: The sequenced fragment ends 3 residues before the CDR3 boundary, so the rest is inferred from the germline J gene. The rearrangement joins TRBV7-6 to TRBJ2-3; TRBD2 matches 12 bases. The CDR3 sequence is 16 residues long. Germline V CDR1 and CDR2: SGHVS, FNYEAQ. Trimming cost V 5 bases and J 4 bases; bases outside gene matches: 7. Incomplete CDR3 DNA: TGTGCCAGCAGCCCCCGGGCTAGCGGGGGGGCAGATACG. Its protein product is CASSPRASGGADT. The whole CDR3 sequence reads CASSPRASGGADTQYF.

For this clone: Sequencing ends 3 residues short of the CDR3 end; the germline J gene provides the rest. The V call is TRBV30, the J call TRBJ1-5; TRBD1 aligns across 7 bases. V was pared by 1 base and J by 6 bases, with 6 bases of the junction left unmatched. Per the germline V gene, CDR1 is GTSNPN and CDR2 is SVGIG (reference sequence). This CDR3 region has 14 residues. CDR3 in amino acids: CAWSGQGGSQPQHF. The part of the CDR3 DNA that was read is TGTGCCTGGAGTGGACAGGGAGGCAGTCAGCCC.

In the case of this clone: The observed sequence ends 3 residues before the CDR3 terminus, with the missing tail filled in from the germline J gene. The chain couples TRBV7-3 to TRBJ2-2, with TRBD2 matching over 7 bases. V shed 5 bases, J shed 7 bases, and the junction held 7 bases outside the gene matches. There are 14 residues in the CDR3. In germline, CDR1 is SGHTA, CDR2 FQGTGA. CDR3 DNA (partial): TGTGCCAGCAGCCTACTGGGGGGGTTCGGGGAG. Amino acid sequence: CASSLLGGFGE. The whole CDR3 protein reads CASSLLGGFGELFF.

With respect to this clone: At one end, the junction sequence differs from germline, possibly due to a read error. CDR3 residues: CASSIVPSGGVGYDYTF. Partial CDR3 DNA: TGTGCCAGTAGTATCGTCCCTAGCGGGGGGGTTGGCTATGAC. The rearrangement links TRBV19 to TRBJ1-2; TRBD1 is a possible D gene (5 bases). The read terminates 3 residues ahead of where the CDR3 ends, so the germline J gene completes it. Germline V gives CDR1 LNHDA, CDR2 SQIVND (reference sequence). CDR3 length: 17 amino acids.

A word on this clone: The read stops 3 residues short of the end of the CDR3; the missing end is completed from the germline J gene. The chain employs TRBV6-2 or TRBV6-3 and TRBJ2-3; D ambiguous. Germline V gene lookup returns CDR1 MNHEY and CDR2 SVGEGT. The V end was cut by 8 bases, the J end by 6 bases, with 15 bases between. The CDR3 consists of 13 residues. The CDR3 loop is CASASPLEDTQYF. CDR3 bases read: TGTGCCAGCGCGAGTCCCCTCGAGGATACG.

The part of the CDR3 DNA that was read is TGTGCCAGCAGCTTGGGGAGACAGGGGTTCTATGGC. Amino acids: CASSLGRQGFYG. The full CDR3 is CASSLGRQGFYGYTF. The chain couples TRBV5-6 to TRBJ1-2; 8 nucleotides line up with TRBD1. Read coverage stops 3 residues before the CDR3 terminus; the germline J gene supplies the remainder. Trimming cost V 0 bases and J 4 bases; bases outside gene matches: 5. Germline loops: CDR1 SGHDT, CDR2 YYEEEE. This CDR3 is built from 15 residues.

As concerns this clone: Germline is not matched at one junction end, which may reflect a read error. The read halts 3 residues ahead of the CDR3 end, with the missing end drawn from the germline J gene. This rearrangement joins TRBV5-1 to TRBJ2-3; a possible D gene is TRBD1 (5 bases). CDR1 SGHRS and CDR2 YFSETQ come from the germline V gene. The CDR3 spans 13 residues. The CDR3 DNA, read in part, is TGCGCCAGTAGCTTGTGGGGCCCCGATACG. Its translation is CASSLWGPDT. The CDR3, in full, reads CASSLWGPDTQYF.

Details on this clone: The DNA ends 3 residues before the CDR3 does, and the rest of the CDR3 is filled in from the germline J gene. The V gene is TRBV5-4, the J gene TRBJ1-4, with D possibly TRBD1 on 5 matching bases. Germline CDR1 and CDR2: SGHNT and YYREEE (reference sequence). The CDR3 spans 15 residues. Trimming cost V 4 bases and J 4 bases, with 14 bases left between them. The CDR3 protein is CASSGGLWGNEKLFF. The CDR3 DNA, read in part, is TGTGCCAGCAGCGGGGGACTTTGGGGTAATGAAAAA.

A remark on this clone: Coverage ceases 3 residues before the CDR3 finishes, and the germline J gene fills in the end. The V and J genes are TRBV10-3 and TRBJ1-2; no definite D call. Germline lookup yields CDR1 ENHRY and CDR2 SYGVKD. The CDR3 totals 12 residues. The sequenced CDR3 bases are TGTGCCATCAGTGATGTTCAGGAAGGC. Protein: CAISDVQEG. The CDR3 in its entirety is CAISDVQEGYTF.

Comments on this clone: The read gets to within 3 residues of the CDR3 end, and the germline J gene fills in the rest. The chain carries TRBV18 and TRBJ1-2; D unclear. The CDR3 is made up of 15 amino acids. Germline CDR1 is KGHSH and CDR2 is LQKENI. The CDR3 DNA, read in part, is TGTGCCAGCTCACCAGTGGCTAGCGGGGTCAATACC. Translation gives CASSPVASGVNT. The CDR3 reads in full as CASSPVASGVNTYTF. Combining the CDR3 with reference TRBV18 and TRBJ1-2 gives the whole variable domain NAGVMQNPRHLVRRRGQEARLRCSPMKGHSHVYWYRQLPEEGLKFMVYLQKENIIDESGMPKERFSAEFPKEGPSILRIQQVVRGDSAAYFCASSPVASGVNTYTFGSGTRLTVV.

Of note for this clone: The read ends 3 residues shy of where the CDR3 ends; the end is completed using the germline J gene. The chain links TRBV4-1 to TRBJ2-5; tentative D call: TRBD2 (5 bases). The germline V and J ends were trimmed by 5 bases and 2 bases, with 12 bases remaining between them. This CDR3 is 14 amino acids long. Germline V gene sequence: CDR1 MGHRA, CDR2 YSYEKL. CDR3 region: CASSVPGLQETQYF. The sequenced part of the CDR3 DNA is TGCGCCAGCAGCGTCCCGGGGTTACAAGAGACC.

A remark on this clone: The read gets to within 3 residues of the CDR3 end, and the germline J gene fills in the rest. V usage is TRBV5-5 and J usage is TRBJ1-2, with 9 positions matching TRBD1. With 5 bases clipped from V and 3 bases from J, the junction kept 5 bases outside the gene matches. This CDR3 has 14 amino acids. The germline V gene encodes CDR1 SGHKS and CDR2 YYEKEE (reference sequence). Here the CDR3 reads CASRQGASDYGYTF. The CDR3 DNA, read in part, is TGTGCCAGCAGACAGGGGGCGTCGGACTATGGC.

About this clone itself: The read comes to an end 3 residues before the CDR3 does, leaving the germline J gene to fill in the end. The gene calls are TRBV13 and TRBJ1-1, with D possibly being TRBD1 (6 bases). The CDR3 is 15 amino acids. Germline CDR1 is PRHDT and CDR2 is FYEKMQ (reference sequence). The V gene lost 7 bases and the J gene lost 3 bases, with 18 bases spanning the gap. The CDR3 is CASTHRTARYTEAFF. The covered CDR3 bases are TGTGCCAGCACCCATCGGACAGCTCGCTACACTGAA.